This T cell receptor (beta chain) is from a study of T cells expressing NK-cell markers. TCRdb re-analyzed the 5' RACE reads; it lists each CDR3 protein once, without DNA. The sample yields about 370,000 distinct CDR3 sequences, of which the top ten take up 9.5% to 12%. This CDR3 is 14 amino acids long. Germline loops: CDR1 SGHAT, CDR2 FQNNGV. This clonotype was obtained from a woman aged 45-65 years in good health. The sequencing sample was made of blood T cells: a sorted CD56 or NKG2C T cell subset, CD4+ or CD8+ T cells, or bulk PBMC T cells (not recorded which). The chain employs TRBV11-2 and TRBJ2-1; there is no DNA to check the TCRdb D call of TRBD2. The CDR3 sequence: CASNTGLAYNEQFF. Full variable domain (outside the CDR3, taken from reference TRBV11-2 and TRBJ2-1): EAGVAQSPRYKIIEKRQSVAFWCNPISGHATLYWYQQILGQGPKLLIQFQNNGVVDDSQLPKDRFSAERLKGVDSTLKIQPAKLEDSAVYLCASNTGLAYNEQFFGPGTRLTVL.